The T cell receptor (beta chain) under discussion was sequenced for a study of blood T cell repertoires in COVID-19. Study-level background: Sample material is recorded as cDNA or gDNA derived from T cells, B-cell-depleted T cells, or PBMCs.

Germline CDR1 is SGHRS and CDR2 is YFSETQ. Trimming stripped 4 bases from V and 2 bases from J, with 19 bases between. The CDR3 is made up of 17 amino acids. Original methodology: Amplified reference gene primers provided the basis for estimating nucleated cell counts. Only in-frame clones appear in the TCRdb table, and some are missing; sequencing was by immunoSEQ multiplex PCR. V and J calls and clone size are given by that table; D and trimming were obtained from the DNA. The sample consists of fewer than 200,000 clones, around 83% of them appearing once. In terms of age and location, participants ranged from roughly 18 to 89 years and lived in under 30 US areas. Participants' own reports of clinical history determined their cohort assignment.

The chain employs TRBV5-1 and TRBJ1-5, with a possible D match to TRBD1 (5 bases). The sequenced material came from PBMCs or T cells enriched from blood (not recorded which). The clonotype was recovered from a woman in her forties or fifties in a cohort exposed to, infected with or recovered from COVID-19 (not recorded which). The CDR3 DNA reads TGCGCCAGCAGCGCCGTGCATCAGGGTGGAGGCAATCAGCCCCAGCATTTT. Residues: CASSAVHQGGGNQPQHF.